What follows are 4 T cell receptor beta chains derived from one specimen sequenced in a study of blood T cell repertoires in COVID-19. TCRdb keeps only in-frame clones here, not all; method: immunoSEQ multiplex PCR. The sample yields about 140,000 clones, around nine tenths seen once. Sequencing was performed on peripheral blood. The receptors here all came from a man in his 60s with active or convalescent COVID-19.

The chain links TRBV7-9 to TRBJ2-7, with D possibly matching TRBD1 (6 bases). This CDR3 has 14 residues. Germline CDR1 reads SEHNR; CDR2 reads FQNEAQ (reference sequence). Trimming cost V 1 base and J 7 bases, with 14 bases left between them. The CDR3 loop is CASSLGTAGGEQYF. CDR3 bases: TGTGCCAGCAGCTTAGGGACAGCCGGTGGGGAGCAGTACTTC.

This clone was recorded only once. The chain employs TRBV4-1 and TRBJ1-1, with 7 bases aligning to TRBD1. Germline CDR1 MGHRA, CDR2 YSYEKL. The trim removed 1 base at V and 0 bases at J, leaving 5 bases unmatched. The CDR3 loop spans 16 amino acids. In DNA, the CDR3 is TGCGCCAGCAGCCAAGGTTTTGACAGGGTGAACACTGAAGCTTTCTTT. This codes for CASSQGFDRVNTEAFF.

The rearrangement links TRBV18 to TRBJ1-4; no reliable D call. Germline CDR1 reads KGHSH; CDR2 reads LQKENI. The length of the CDR3 is 14 residues. Trimming removed 5 bases from V and 0 bases from J, with 7 bases in between. CDR3 DNA sequence: TGTGCCAGCTCAACATATGCAACTAATGAAAAACTGTTTTTT. Protein: CASSTYATNEKLFF.

The chain uses TRBV5-1 and TRBJ1-2, with TRBD1 as a possible D gene (6 bases). V lost 1 base to trimming and J lost 6 bases, with 7 bases between them. In germline, CDR1 is SGHRS, CDR2 YFSETQ. The CDR3 extends over 12 amino acids. The CDR3: CASSLKGDGYTF. The CDR3 DNA is TGCGCCAGCAGCTTGAAGGGGGATGGCTACACCTTC.